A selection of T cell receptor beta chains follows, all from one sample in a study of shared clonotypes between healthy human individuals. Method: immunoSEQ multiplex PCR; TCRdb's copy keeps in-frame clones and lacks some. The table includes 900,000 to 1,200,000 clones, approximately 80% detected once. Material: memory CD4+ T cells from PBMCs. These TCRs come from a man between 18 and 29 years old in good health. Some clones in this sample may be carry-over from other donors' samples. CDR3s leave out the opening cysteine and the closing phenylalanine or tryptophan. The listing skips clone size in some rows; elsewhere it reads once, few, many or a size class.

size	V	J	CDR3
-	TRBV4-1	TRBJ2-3	ASSQSRASNTDTQY
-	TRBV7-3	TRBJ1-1	ASSLFEGTEAF
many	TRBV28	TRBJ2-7	ASSGTGGIYEQY
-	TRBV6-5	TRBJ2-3	ASSYAAPQQDTQY
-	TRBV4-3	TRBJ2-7	ASSQERNYEQY
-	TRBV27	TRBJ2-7	ASSLRQTSPYEQY
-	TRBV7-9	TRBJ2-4	ASSLGGVAKNIQY
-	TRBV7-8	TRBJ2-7	ASGHRSYEQY
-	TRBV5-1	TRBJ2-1	ASSLVVGSSYNEQF
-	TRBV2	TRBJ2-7	ASSVAPQGEQY
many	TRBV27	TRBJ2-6	ASSATLFRANVLT
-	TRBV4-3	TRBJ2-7	ASSQDPNRVDEQY
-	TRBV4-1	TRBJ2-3	ASSQVLVAPPPTDTQY
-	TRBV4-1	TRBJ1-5	ASSQGVGNQPQH
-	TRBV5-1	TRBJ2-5	ASSFTGSTPEETQY